This record looks at one TCR beta chain sequence and its context. Its antigen is currently unknown. Measured with immunoSEQ multiplex PCR; TCRdb has only the in-frame clones, and not every one. In the table there are around 83,000 clones, around 90% of which are singletons. This entry belongs to a study of OX40 agonist ivuxolimab in advanced cancers. About the study: Dose-escalation cases comprised hepatocellular carcinoma, melanoma, renal cell or head and neck cancer.

The CDR3 is made up of 14 amino acids. Trimming removed 2 bases at V and 8 bases at J, with 14 bases between. The germline V gene has CDR1 SGHRS and CDR2 YFSETQ. The study, taken as a whole, reports: At doses 0.1 to 3.0 mg/kg, CD4+ and CD8+ clones expanded. Nonresponders included some who also had low normalized T-cell clonal expansion.

The chain recombines TRBV5-1 with TRBJ2-1; possibly TRBD2 for D (7 bases). This clonotype was obtained from an adult with an advanced solid tumor such as melanoma, head and neck, liver or kidney cancer. This sample comprised CD4+ or CD8+ T cells sorted from blood, obtained in a trial of the OX40 agonist ivuxolimab. In DNA form, the CDR3 reads TGCGCCAGCAGCTTAGGGCAGGGGAGGGATGAGCAGTTCTTC. It yields the protein CASSLGQGRDEQFF.